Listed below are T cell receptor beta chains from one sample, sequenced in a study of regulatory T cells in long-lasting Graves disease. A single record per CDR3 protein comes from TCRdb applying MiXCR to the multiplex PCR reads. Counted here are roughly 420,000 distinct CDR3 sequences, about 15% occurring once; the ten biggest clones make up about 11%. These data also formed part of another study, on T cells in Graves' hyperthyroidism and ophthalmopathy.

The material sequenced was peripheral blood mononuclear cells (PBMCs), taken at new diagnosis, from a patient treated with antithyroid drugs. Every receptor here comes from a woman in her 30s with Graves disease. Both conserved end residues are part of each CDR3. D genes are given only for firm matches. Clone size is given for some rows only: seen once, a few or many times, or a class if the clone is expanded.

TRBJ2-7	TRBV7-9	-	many	TGTGCCAGCAGCTTAGTTGGTCCCTACGAGCAGTACTTC	CASSLVGPYEQYF
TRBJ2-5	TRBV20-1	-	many	TGCAGTGCTAGAGATGCAGGGCTAGACCAAGAGACCCAGTACTTC	CSARDAGLDQETQYF
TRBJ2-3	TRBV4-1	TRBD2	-	TGTGCCAGCAGCCAAGATTGGGCTAGCGGGACTACTAGCACAGATACGCAGTATTTT	CASSQDWASGTTSTDTQYF
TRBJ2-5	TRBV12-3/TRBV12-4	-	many	TGTGCCAGCAGACAGCAAGAGACCCAGTACTTC	CASRQQETQYF
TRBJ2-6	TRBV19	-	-	TGTGCCAGTAGTATAGATCCCTTGCGCGGCGGGGCCAACGTCCTGACTTTC	CASSIDPLRGGANVLTF
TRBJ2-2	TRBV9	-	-	TGTGCCAGCAGCCCAGAGACTGGGGACGCCGGGGAGCTGTTTTTT	CASSPETGDAGELFF
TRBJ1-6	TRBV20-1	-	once	TGCAGTGCTAGACCGGACAGTCCCTGGGGATCACCCCTCCACTTT	CSARPDSPWGSPLHF
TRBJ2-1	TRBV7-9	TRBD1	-	TGTGCCAGCAGCCCCGGACAGGGGTGGAATGAGCAGTTCTTC	CASSPGQGWNEQFF
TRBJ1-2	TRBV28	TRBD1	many	TGTGCCAGCAGTTTGTTTGTGGGACAGTGGGATAACTATGGCTACACCTTC	CASSLFVGQWDNYGYTF
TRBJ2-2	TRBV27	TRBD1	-	TGTGCCAGCAGCCGGGGACAGGTGGCCGGGGAGCTGTTTTTT	CASSRGQVAGELFF
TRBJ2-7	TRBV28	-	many	TGTGCCAGCGGAAACACACGGGTGGTCTACGAGCAGTACTTC	CASGNTRVVYEQYF
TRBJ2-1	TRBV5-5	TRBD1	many	TGTGCCAGCAGCGAGGGACAGTTCGATGAGCAGTTCTTC	CASSEGQFDEQFF
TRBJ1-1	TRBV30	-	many	TGTGCCTGGAGTGCGCCTGGGGCCCACAGGATAGCTTTCTTT	CAWSAPGAHRIAFF
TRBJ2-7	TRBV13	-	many	TGTGCCAGCAGCTTAGGCCAGGGCTACTACGAGCAGTACTTC	CASSLGQGYYEQYF
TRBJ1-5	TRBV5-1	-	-	TGCGCCAGCAGCTCCCCGACAGACACAGATACGCAGCATTTT	CASSSPTDTDTQHF
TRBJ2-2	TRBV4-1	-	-	TGCGCCAGCAGCCCAATGGGACCTTTCGCGAACACCGGGGAGCTGTTTTTT	CASSPMGPFANTGELFF
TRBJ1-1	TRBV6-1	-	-	TGTGCCAGCAGTCGGATACTACAGGGTCCTCAGAACACTGAAGCTTTCTTT	CASSRILQGPQNTEAFF
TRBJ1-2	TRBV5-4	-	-	TGTGCCAGCAGTTCACGACAGGATGGCCATGGCTACACCTTC	CASSSRQDGHGYTF
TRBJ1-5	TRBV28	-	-	TGTGCCAGCAGCATAAGGAGGGTACATCAGCCCCAGCATTTT	CASSIRRVHQPQHF
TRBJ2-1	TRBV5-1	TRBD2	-	TGCGCCAGCAGCAGCGCGGGGGGCGCGATTAGCTCCTACAATGAGCAGTTCTTC	CASSSAGGAISSYNEQFF
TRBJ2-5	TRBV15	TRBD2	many	TGTGCCACCAGCAGAGCGGGCGGCGGGAGGGCCGGAGAGACCCAGTACTTC	CATSRAGGGRAGETQYF
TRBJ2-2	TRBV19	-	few	TGTGCCAGTACCCAGGGGTCCACTCGCACCGGGGAGCTGTTTTTT	CASTQGSTRTGELFF
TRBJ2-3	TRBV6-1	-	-	TGTGCCAGCAGTGAAATCCGGGGTAGTACAGATACGCAGTATTTT	CASSEIRGSTDTQYF
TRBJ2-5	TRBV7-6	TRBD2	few	TGTGCCAGCAGCCTTGCCCCTCCGGGACTAGCGGGAACAGAGACCCAGTACTTC	CASSLAPPGLAGTETQYF
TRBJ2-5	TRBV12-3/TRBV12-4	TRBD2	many	TGTGCCAGCAGAGCTAGCGGGAGGGCGGAGACCCAGTACTTC	CASRASGRAETQYF
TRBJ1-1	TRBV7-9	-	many	TGTGCCAGCAGCTTCACGGACCTATACACTGAAGCTTTCTTT	CASSFTDLYTEAFF
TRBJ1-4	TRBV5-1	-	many	TGCGCCAGCAGCTTCGGGACGGATTATAATGAAAAACTGTTTTTT	CASSFGTDYNEKLFF
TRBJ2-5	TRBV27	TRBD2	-	TGTGCCAGCAGTTCCCGGGGACTAGCGGGAGGTGCCCTACAAGAGACCCAGTACTTC	CASSSRGLAGGALQETQYF
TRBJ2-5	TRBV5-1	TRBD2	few	TGCGCCAGCAGCTTCCGACTAGCTGACTCAGAGACCCAGTACTTC	CASSFRLADSETQYF
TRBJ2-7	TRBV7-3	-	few	TGTGCCAGCAGCTTTCCTTTAGAGGACAGCCCCCCAGAGCAGTACTTC	CASSFPLEDSPPEQYF
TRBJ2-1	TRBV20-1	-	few	TGCAGTGCAAAAGACCCGAGGGGGTATTACAATGAGCAGTTCTTC	CSAKDPRGYYNEQFF
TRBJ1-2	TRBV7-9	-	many	TGTGCCAGCAGCTTAGTGGGATATGGCTATGGCTACACCTTC	CASSLVGYGYGYTF
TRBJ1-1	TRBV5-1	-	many	TGCGCCAGCAGCTTGGATCCAACAGCACCCCAAGCTTTCTTT	CASSLDPTAPQAFF
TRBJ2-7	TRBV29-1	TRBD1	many	TGCAGCGTTCCCGGGACAGGGTCCTACGAGCAGTACTTC	CSVPGTGSYEQYF
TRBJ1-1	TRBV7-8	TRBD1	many	TGTGCCAGCAGCCACAGGGGGCGCACTGAAGCTTTCTTT	CASSHRGRTEAFF
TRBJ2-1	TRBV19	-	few	TGTGCCAGTAGTGTCCGGACCCCCAAGGATGAGCAGTTCTTC	CASSVRTPKDEQFF
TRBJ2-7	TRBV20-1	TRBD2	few	TGCAGTGCTAGAACCCTAGCGGGCCTATCCTACGAGCAGTACTTC	CSARTLAGLSYEQYF
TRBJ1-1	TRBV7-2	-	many	TGTGCCAGCAGCGCCGGTGGGCAGGAGAACACTGAAGCTTTCTTT	CASSAGGQENTEAFF
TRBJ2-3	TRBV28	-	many	TGTGCCAGCAGTTTAGGTGGCGGGACGGATACGCAGTATTTT	CASSLGGGTDTQYF
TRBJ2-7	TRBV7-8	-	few	TGTGCCAGCAGCTTAGGTGGCGAGACCTCCTACGAGCAGTACTTC	CASSLGGETSYEQYF
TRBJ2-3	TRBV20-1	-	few	TGCAGTGCGCCACAGGGAGATACGCAGTATTTT	CSAPQGDTQYF
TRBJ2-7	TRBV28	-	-	TGTGCCAGCAGCCCAGGGAAGGAGTACGAGCAGTACTTC	CASSPGKEYEQYF
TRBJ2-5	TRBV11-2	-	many	TGTGCCAGCAGCTCCTTTGCGGGACCCGAGTCATTAGAGACCCAGTACTTC	CASSSFAGPESLETQYF
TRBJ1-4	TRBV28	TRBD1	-	TGTGCCAGCAGCAGATGGACAGGGACGGATAATGAAAAACTGTTTTTT	CASSRWTGTDNEKLFF
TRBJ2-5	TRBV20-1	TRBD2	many	TGCAGTGCTTGGTCTATAGCGGGAGGGCCCGAGACCCAGTACTTC	CSAWSIAGGPETQYF
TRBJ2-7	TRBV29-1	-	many	TGCAGCGTTCGGACAGTACACCCGCCTTACGAGCAGTACTTC	CSVRTVHPPYEQYF